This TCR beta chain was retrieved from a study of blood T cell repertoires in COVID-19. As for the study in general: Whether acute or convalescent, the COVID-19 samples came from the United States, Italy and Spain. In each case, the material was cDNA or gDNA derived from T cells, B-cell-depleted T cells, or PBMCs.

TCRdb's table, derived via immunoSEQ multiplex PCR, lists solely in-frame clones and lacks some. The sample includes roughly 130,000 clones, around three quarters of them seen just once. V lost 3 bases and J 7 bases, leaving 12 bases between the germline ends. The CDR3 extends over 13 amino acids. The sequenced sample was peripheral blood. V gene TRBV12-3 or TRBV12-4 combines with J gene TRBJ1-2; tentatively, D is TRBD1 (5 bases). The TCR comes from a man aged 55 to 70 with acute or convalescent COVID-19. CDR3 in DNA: TGTGCCAGCAGTTTGGCCAGGGATACTGGCTACACCTTC. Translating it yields CASSLARDTGYTF.